This T cell receptor beta chain was captured in a study of cytomegalovirus exposure and HLA in healthy donors. It was with 60 Vbeta and 13 Jbeta primers that the PCR ran. Some clones are missing from TCRdb's copy, which holds only in-frame ones; the method was immunoSEQ multiplex PCR. This table holds tens of thousands of clones, over 70% found once. V lost 5 bases and J lost 5, with 6 bases in between. Germline lookup yields CDR1 KGHSH and CDR2 LQKENI. The CDR3 contains 11 residues. The specimen sequenced was PBMCs. The source is a woman aged 35 to 49 in good health and CMV-seropositive. J is TRBJ2-5 and V is TRBV18; no clear D. The CDR3 nucleotides are TGTGCCAGCTCATCCATGGAGACCCAGTACTTC. Encoded protein: CASSSMETQYF. Combining the CDR3 with reference TRBV18 and TRBJ2-5 gives the whole variable domain NAGVMQNPRHLVRRRGQEARLRCSPMKGHSHVYWYRQLPEEGLKFMVYLQKENIIDESGMPKERFSAEFPKEGPSILRIQQVVRGDSAAYFCASSSMETQYFGPGTRLLVL.